The clone carrying this T cell receptor (beta chain) was seen just once. The antigen is not known. Time point in this sample: newly diagnosed, previously untreated cHL patient sample. The study compared against PBMCs from newly diagnosed, untreated classical Hodgkin lymphoma. Germline V gene lookup returns CDR1 MNHEY and CDR2 SVGAGI. V lost 6 bases and J lost 0, with 13 bases in between. This CDR3 is built from 15 residues. This specimen comes from a study of PD-1 blockade in classical Hodgkin lymphoma. Points from the study as a whole: With respect to the repertoire differences, their causes, possibly disease activity or prior therapy, remain undefined. At baseline, newly diagnosed patients reportedly showed less TCR diversity than healthy donors.

TCRdb keeps only in-frame clones here, not all; method: immunoSEQ multiplex PCR. This table holds some 27,000 clones, roughly nine tenths found once. The chain uses TRBV6-5 and TRBJ2-3; D is unresolved. This sequence was found in a human donor with classical Hodgkin lymphoma. Sequencing input: peripheral blood mononuclear cells (PBMCs). CDR3 DNA: TGTGCCAGCAGCCTCGCAGACTTGAGCACAGATACGCAGTATTTT. As protein: CASSLADLSTDTQYF.